Below, one TCR beta chain is given with its context. The library targeted TCRbeta and was prepared with unique molecular identifiers. TCRdb itself ran the PCR reads through MiXCR, one entry per CDR3 protein. This sample yields around 400,000 distinct CDR3 sequences, of which 11% are seen a single time; roughly 5.1% belongs to the top ten. The record originates from a study of T-cell reconstitution after alpha-beta-depleted transplantation in children. The V and J ends lost 5 bases and 5 bases, in that order; junction bases with no gene match: 8. Germline V gives CDR1 DFQATT, CDR2 SNEGSKA (reference sequence). The CDR3 runs 14 residues.

Here the sequenced sample was PBMCs from the stem cell graft donor, taken from the stem cell graft. This chain joins TRBV20-1 and TRBJ2-3; 9 nucleotides match TRBD2. This TCR came from a human donor who donated a stem cell graft to a child with acute myeloid leukemia. The CDR3 sequence: CSAGAGGPGDTQYF. CDR3 nucleotides: TGCAGTGCTGGGGCGGGAGGGCCAGGAGATACGCAGTATTTT.